Below, 23 T cell receptor beta chains from the same sample are listed, as sequenced in a study of a mutant IDH1 vaccine in newly diagnosed glioma. No antigens are known for them. Produced via immunoSEQ multiplex PCR; TCRdb's table is partial and in-frame only. The table includes about 130,000 clones, over 75% detected once. Time point denoted: week 11, during vaccination. Topical imiquimod accompanied each vaccine dose, which consisted of 300 ug of mutant IDH1 20-mer peptide. Sequencing was performed on PBMCs, taken from a glioma patient whose treatment included an IDH1 peptide vaccine. Receptor source: a man aged 35 to 55 with glioma.

The chain joins TRBV18 to TRBJ2-1, with D unresolved. V dropped 3 bases and J dropped 5 bases, with 5 bases sitting between them. Germline-derived CDR1 and CDR2 are KGHSH and LQKENI. This CDR3 has 12 amino acids. DNA for the CDR3: TGTGCCAGCTCACCGAGTCACAATGAGCAGTTCTTC. As protein: CASSPSHNEQFF.

The V call is TRBV27, the J call TRBJ1-5; the D gene is possibly TRBD1 (6 bases). CDR3 length: 13 residues. Deletions cut 3 bases from V and 11 bases from J, with 14 bases between. Germline V gives CDR1 MNHEY, CDR2 SMNVEV (reference sequence). For the CDR3, the DNA is TGTGCCAGCAGTTTCCAAGGCGGGGGCGCCCAGCATTTT. As protein: CASSFQGGGAQHF.

This chain joins TRBV19 and TRBJ2-1; 9 bases align to TRBD1. The CDR3 length is 13 residues. CDR1 and CDR2 from the germline V gene are LNHDA and SQIVND (reference sequence). Trimming at V came to 6 bases and at J to 9 bases, leaving 6 bases not matched to a gene. The CDR3 coding sequence is TGTGCCAGTAGGTCCGGACAGGGGCCTGAGCAGTTCTTC. It is translated as CASRSGQGPEQFF.

This clone has only a few counts. V gene TRBV5-4 combines with J gene TRBJ2-3; 7 bases agree with TRBD2. The germline V gene has CDR1 SGHNT and CDR2 YYREEE (reference sequence). The junction had 7 bases not matched to a gene; V was cut back by 6 bases and J by 0 bases. This CDR3 is built from 15 residues. The CDR3 DNA sequence: TGTGCCAGCACCCTGCGGGGGTCTAGCACAGATACGCAGTATTTT. Translated, it gives CASTLRGSSTDTQYF.

The chain employs TRBV28 and TRBJ2-7; D is uncertain. The CDR3 is 13 residues long. The V gene lost 3 bases and the J gene lost 0 bases, with 6 bases spanning the gap. Germline V gene data show CDR1 as MDHEN and CDR2 as SYDVKM. For the CDR3, the DNA is TGTGCCAGCAGTTTTTCCACCTCCTACGAGCAGTACTTC. Translated: CASSFSTSYEQYF.

V is TRBV10-3 and J is TRBJ2-7, with D perhaps TRBD2 (6 bases). V dropped 2 bases and J dropped 1 base, with 9 bases sitting between them. CDR3 length: 14 residues. CDR1 and CDR2 from the germline V gene are ENHRY and SYGVKD. The CDR3 loop reads CAISERRGSYEQYF. CDR3 coding DNA: TGTGCCATCAGTGAGAGGAGGGGATCCTACGAGCAGTACTTC.

This clone has just a few counts. The chain carries TRBV7-9 and TRBJ1-3; possible D gene TRBD1, 5 bases. The V gene's germline CDR1 is SEHNR and CDR2 FQNEAQ (reference sequence). The V end lost 4 bases, the J end lost 4 bases, and 17 bases lay between the germline ends. The CDR3 length is 16 residues. The CDR3 spells CASSSKFRVSGNTIYF. The CDR3 DNA reads as TGTGCCAGCAGCTCCAAATTCAGGGTTTCCGGAAACACCATATATTTT. The complete variable domain, with remaining parts taken from reference TRBV7-9 and TRBJ1-3, reads DTGVSQNPRHKITKRGQNVTFRCDPISEHNRLYWYRQTLGQGPEFLTYFQNEAQLEKSRLLSDRFSAERPKGSFSTLEIQRTEQGDSAMYLCASSSKFRVSGNTIYFGEGSWLTVV.

This clone has a single count. This chain links TRBV30 with TRBJ2-5; the match to TRBD1 covers 9 bases. V gave up 3 bases and J gave up 4 bases; unmatched junction bases: 3. The CDR3 has 13 residues. Germline assignment: CDR1 GTSNPN and CDR2 SVGIG (reference sequence). As DNA, the CDR3 is TGTGCCTGGAGCCAGACAGGGGGAGAGACCCAGTACTTC. Residues: CAWSQTGGETQYF.

This clone was detected a few times. This sequence joins TRBV11-2 and TRBJ1-4; D possibly corresponds to TRBD1 (6 bases). The germline V gene encodes CDR1 SGHAT and CDR2 FQNNGV. The length of the CDR3 is 15 residues. The germline V and J ends were trimmed by 4 bases and 7 bases, with 16 bases remaining between them. CDR3 sequence reads: CASSSLTGGLEKLFF. In nucleotides, the CDR3 is TGTGCCAGCAGCTCATTGACAGGAGGTCTTGAAAAACTGTTTTTT.

The chain has TRBV6-5 and TRBJ2-3, with D maybe TRBD2 (6 bases). This CDR3 has 12 amino acids. Germline CDR1 is MNHEY and CDR2 is SVGAGI. V lost 6 bases to trimming and J lost 8 bases, with 12 bases between them. The DNA of the CDR3 is TGTGCCAGCAGCCACGGAGCGGGTACGCAGTATTTT. Translating gives CASSHGAGTQYF.

This chain uses TRBV19 with TRBJ1-2; D is unclear. V was pared by 1 base and J by 6 bases, with 6 bases between. CDR1 LNHDA and CDR2 SQIVND come from the germline V gene (reference sequence). This CDR3 spans 12 amino acids. CDR3: CASSIGGHGYTF. The DNA for the CDR3 is TGTGCCAGTAGTATAGGAGGGCATGGCTACACCTTC. Variable domain in full (rest from reference TRBV19 and TRBJ1-2): DGGITQSPKYLFRKEGQNVTLSCEQNLNHDAMYWYRQDPGQGLRLIYYSQIVNDFQKGDIAEGYSVSREKKESFPLTVTSAQKNPTAFYLCASSIGGHGYTFGSGTRLTVV.

The rearrangement links TRBV10-1 to TRBJ2-5; 7 bases align to TRBD1. After removal of 9 bases from V and 1 base from J, the junction contained 5 bases not matched to a gene. The germline gives CDR1 WNHNN, CDR2 SYGVQD (reference sequence). The CDR3 is made up of 13 amino acids. CDR3 sequence (DNA): TGCGCCAGGACCGACAGGGCCCAAGAGACCCAGTACTTC. Amino acids: CARTDRAQETQYF.

The V gene is TRBV7-6, the J gene TRBJ2-3; a possible D gene is TRBD2 (5 bases). The CDR3 has 16 amino acids. Trimming left V 1 base short and J 1 base short, with 12 bases between. Germline V gene lookup returns CDR1 SGHVS and CDR2 FNYEAQ. The CDR3 DNA reads TGTGCCAGCAGCTTAGAGGGCGGGCCACGCACAGATACGCAGTATTTT. Its translation: CASSLEGGPRTDTQYF.

This chain joins TRBV15 and TRBJ2-3; possible D gene TRBD1, 5 bases. The CDR3 length is 17 residues. CDR1 and CDR2 (germline): LNHNV, YYDKDF (reference sequence). V was trimmed by 8 bases and J by 1 base, leaving 22 bases between them. CDR3 residues: CATRIPPDWGGTDTQYF. DNA of the CDR3: TGTGCCACCCGAATCCCTCCTGACTGGGGCGGCACAGATACGCAGTATTTT.

This clone has a handful of counts. The chain employs TRBV28 and TRBJ2-2, with D perhaps given as TRBD1 or TRBD2 (5 bases each). The germline gives CDR1 MDHEN, CDR2 SYDVKM. The V end lost 8 bases, the J end lost 4 bases, and 17 bases lay between the germline ends. This CDR3 comprises 15 residues. CDR3 sequence reads: CASRRSWGGTGELFF. The CDR3, as DNA: TGTGCCAGCCGGAGGTCGTGGGGCGGCACCGGGGAGCTGTTTTTT.

The V and J genes are TRBV5-5 and TRBJ1-4, with 9 bases lining up with TRBD1. V lost 1 base, J lost 12 bases, and 19 bases stayed unmatched. Germline CDR1 is SGHKS and CDR2 is YYEKEE (reference sequence). This CDR3 contains 18 residues. The CDR3 bases are TGTGCCAGCAGCTTGATGTTGGGTGGGACAGGGTCGGTTCAAGAACTGTTTTTT. Translation: CASSLMLGGTGSVQELFF.

Only a few counts were recorded for this clone. The CDR3 loop is CASSLVGQGNTGELFF. DNA for the CDR3: TGTGCCAGCAGCTTAGTGGGACAGGGGAACACCGGGGAGCTGTTTTTT. This chain connects TRBV11-2 to TRBJ2-2; TRBD1 aligns across 9 bases. The V and J ends lost 1 base and 1 base, in that order; junction bases with no gene match: 1. From germline, CDR1 is SGHAT and CDR2 FQNNGV. The CDR3 contains 16 residues.

The chain has TRBV7-8 and TRBJ2-7; maybe TRBD1 (5 bases). The V end was cut by 3 bases, the J end by 4 bases, with 16 bases between. CDR1 SGHVS and CDR2 FQNEAQ come from the germline V gene. The CDR3 contains 15 residues. The CDR3 nucleotides are TGTGCCAGCAGCTTGGGTAGGTCAGGGCGATACGAGCAGTACTTC. Protein: CASSLGRSGRYEQYF.

The CDR3 reads CASSLDQGRVEKLFF. CDR3 nucleotide sequence: TGTGCCAGCAGCTTAGATCAGGGGAGGGTTGAAAAACTGTTTTTT. The chain is built from TRBV7-2 and TRBJ1-4; D might be TRBD1 (6 bases). Per germline, CDR1 SGHTA and CDR2 FQGNSA. Trimming pared 1 base from V and 7 bases from J, leaving 13 bases between. The CDR3 spans 15 residues.

This chain links TRBV2 with TRBJ1-1; D not certain. Deletions cut 8 bases from V and 3 bases from J, with 13 bases between. Per the germline V gene, CDR1 is SNHLY and CDR2 is FYNNEI. The CDR3 has 13 residues. The CDR3 reads CASVPPGYTEAFF. The CDR3 DNA is TGTGCCAGCGTCCCTCCGGGTTACACTGAAGCTTTCTTT.

J is TRBJ2-7 and V is TRBV18, with TRBD2 matching 8 bases. Germline V gene data show CDR1 as KGHSH and CDR2 as LQKENI. The CDR3 contains 14 residues. Losses at the gene ends were 4 bases for V and 6 bases for J; bases not matched to a gene: 8. CDR3 sequence reads: CASSRGGMGAEQYF. The CDR3 coding sequence is TGTGCCAGCTCACGCGGGGGGATGGGGGCCGAGCAGTACTTC.

V and J are TRBV5-6 and TRBJ1-1; a possible D gene is TRBD1 (6 bases). Germline-derived CDR1 and CDR2 are SGHDT and YYEEEE. The V and J ends lost 3 bases and 5 bases respectively, with 20 bases between them. CDR3 length equals 16 residues. Written as DNA, the CDR3 is TGTGCCAGCAGCTCGGGACACACCGAAAAGAAGACTGAAGCTTTCTTT. Translating it yields CASSSGHTEKKTEAFF.

V gene TRBV27 combines with J gene TRBJ2-6; tentatively, D is TRBD2 (6 bases). V lost 2 bases and J 0 bases, leaving 14 bases between the germline ends. The CDR3 spans 18 residues. From germline, CDR1 is MNHEY and CDR2 SMNVEV (reference sequence). CDR3 region: CASSLGRGFDSGANVLTF. CDR3 sequence (DNA): TGTGCCAGCAGTTTAGGGCGGGGCTTCGACTCTGGGGCCAACGTCCTGACTTTC. Together with reference TRBV27 and TRBJ2-6, the CDR3 gives the full variable domain: EAQVTQNPRYLITVTGKKLTVTCSQNMNHEYMSWYRQDPGLGLRQIYYSMNVEVTDKGDVPEGYKVSRKEKRNFPLILESPSPNQTSLYFCASSLGRGFDSGANVLTFGAGSRLTVL.